A single sample is the source of the 20 T cell receptor beta chains below, sequenced in a study of T cells in Graves' hyperthyroidism and ophthalmopathy. Amplification yielded TCR beta CDR3 regions, with RNA transcripts as the source. Researchers ran a first-round RT-PCR on the TCR CDR3 using the HTBI primer set. TCRdb independently ran MiXCR on the multiplex PCR reads; one entry per CDR3 protein. The sample has 300,000 to 450,000 distinct CDR3 sequences, around 13% seen once. Specimen: blood. These receptors originate from a woman between 25 and 40 years old with Graves' ophthalmopathy.

The chain uses TRBV12-3 or TRBV12-4 and TRBJ2-7, with D tentatively TRBD2 (5 bases). V dropped 1 base and J dropped 2 bases, with 9 bases sitting between them. The CDR3 runs to 14 residues. The CDR3 sequence is CASSLERAAYEQYF. DNA for the CDR3: TGTGCCAGCAGTTTAGAGAGGGCAGCCTACGAGCAGTACTTC.

This clonotype appeared many times. This chain links TRBV2 with TRBJ2-1; 9 positions match TRBD1. The CDR3 totals 15 residues. Trimming at V came to 2 bases and at J to 6 bases, leaving 5 bases not matched to a gene. The V gene's germline CDR1 is SNHLY and CDR2 FYNNEI. The CDR3 region is CASSETGTGFNEQFF. The CDR3 DNA is TGTGCCAGCAGTGAAACCGGGACAGGGTTCAATGAGCAGTTCTTC.

This clonotype was counted ten times or more. V gene TRBV6-5 combines with J gene TRBJ1-2; weak D call: TRBD1 (5 bases). Deletions cut 2 bases from V and 4 bases from J, with 14 bases between. The germline V gene encodes CDR1 MNHEY and CDR2 SVGAGI. The CDR3 consists of 15 residues. This CDR3 reads CASSYGGVGTYGYTF. The DNA for the CDR3 is TGTGCCAGCAGTTACGGCGGGGTTGGGACCTATGGCTACACCTTC.

The chain has TRBV20-1 and TRBJ2-2; 9 nucleotides align to TRBD1. This CDR3 has 16 residues. Trimming removed 3 bases from V and 6 bases from J; junction bases left unmatched: 11. Germline CDR1 and CDR2: DFQATT and SNEGSKA (reference sequence). The CDR3 loop is CSARAIGTGRAGELFF. The CDR3 coding sequence is TGCAGTGCTAGGGCCATCGGGACAGGGAGAGCCGGGGAGCTGTTTTTT.

This clonotype came up many times. The chain uses TRBV5-1 and TRBJ2-1, with 13 bases fitting TRBD2. J was trimmed by 0 bases and V by 9 bases; bases with no gene match: 9. Germline CDR1 reads SGHRS; CDR2 reads YFSETQ. The CDR3 length is 17 residues. The CDR3: CATPGLAGRSSYNEQFF. The CDR3 DNA follows: TGCGCCACCCCGGGACTAGCGGGGAGGAGCTCCTACAATGAGCAGTTCTTC.

This clonotype was seen only a few times. The chain uses TRBV28 and TRBJ2-7; tentatively, D is TRBD1 (6 bases). The CDR3 length is 13 residues. The V gene's germline CDR1 is MDHEN and CDR2 SYDVKM. Trimming took off 7 bases at V and 6 bases at J, with 16 bases between the two ends. The CDR3 protein is CASTPGQIGEQYF. The CDR3 DNA sequence: TGTGCCAGCACGCCGGGACAAATCGGCGAGCAGTACTTC. Together with reference TRBV28 and TRBJ2-7, the CDR3 gives the full variable domain: DVKVTQSSRYLVKRTGEKVFLECVQDMDHENMFWYRQDPGLGLRLIYFSYDVKMKEKGDIPEGYSVSREKKERFSLILESASTNQTSMYLCASTPGQIGEQYFGPGTRLTVT.

This clonotype was detected a few times. This rearrangement joins TRBV10-2 to TRBJ2-1; 11 positions agree with TRBD2. The CDR3 runs 14 residues. The germline CDR1 and CDR2 sequences are WSHSY and SAAADI. V shed 10 bases, J shed 0 bases, and the junction held 2 bases outside the gene matches. As DNA, the CDR3 is TGCGCCACTAGCGGGGGGAACTCCTACAATGAGCAGTTCTTC. Its protein product is CATSGGNSYNEQFF.

This clonotype was observed many times. The J gene is TRBJ2-3, the V gene TRBV24-1; no firm D call. Germline-derived CDR1 and CDR2 are KGHDR and SFDVKD. CDR3 length: 13 amino acids. V was cut by 1 base and J by 6 bases, with 7 bases left in between. CDR3 sequence reads: CATSDLGWDTQYF. As DNA, the CDR3 is TGTGCCACCAGTGATTTAGGCTGGGATACGCAGTATTTT.

This clonotype was seen repeatedly, ten times or more. The chain employs TRBV3-1 and TRBJ2-7; D is unclear. CDR3 size: 14 residues. Germline CDR1 and CDR2: LGHDT and YNNKEL (reference sequence). Trimming cost V 1 base and J 1 base, with 8 bases left between them. CDR3 DNA: TGTGCCAGCAGCCAAGTTCCGAGATCCTACGAGCAGTACTTC. Its translation is CASSQVPRSYEQYF.

This clonotype has just a few counts. The chain combines TRBV15 with TRBJ2-4; maybe TRBD1 (6 bases). This CDR3 is built from 19 residues. Germline V lookup: CDR1 LNHNV, CDR2 YYDKDF (reference sequence). V was clipped by 1 base and J by 1 base, with 20 bases between them. CDR3 sequence (DNA): TGTGCCACCAGCAGAGGTACAGGGTCACTTACGTCGGCCAAAAACATTCAGTACTTC. This codes for CATSRGTGSLTSAKNIQYF.

J is TRBJ2-7 and V is TRBV30; D not resolved. This CDR3 contains 14 residues. CDR1 is GTSNPN, CDR2 SVGIG, per germline (reference sequence). V shed 4 bases and J shed 0 bases, with 13 bases lying between them. CDR3 protein: CAWNRGSTSYEQYF. In nucleotides, the CDR3 is TGTGCCTGGAATCGCGGCAGTACCTCCTACGAGCAGTACTTC.

The chain links TRBV24-1 to TRBJ2-1; 8 positions match TRBD1. Germline lookup yields CDR1 KGHDR and CDR2 SFDVKD. After removal of 3 bases from V and 2 bases from J, the junction contained 8 bases not matched to a gene. There are 17 residues in the CDR3. CDR3 bases: TGTGCCACCAGTGATCCCGGGACAGGTAATACCTACAATGAGCAGTTCTTC. This codes for CATSDPGTGNTYNEQFF.

This clonotype appeared many times. The chain carries TRBV20-1 and TRBJ2-5; 16 bases match TRBD2. This CDR3 contains 16 residues. Germline CDR1 is DFQATT and CDR2 is SNEGSKA (reference sequence). J lost 5 bases, V lost 3 bases, and 6 bases had no gene match. The chain's CDR3 is CSASGTSGGVSETQYF. The CDR3 bases are TGCAGTGCTAGCGGGACTAGCGGGGGGGTGTCGGAGACCCAGTACTTC.

This clonotype has a count of ten or more. This rearrangement joins TRBV18 to TRBJ2-1, with D tentatively TRBD2 (5 bases). The V end was cut by 3 bases, the J end by 3 bases, with 12 bases between. There are 15 residues in the CDR3. The germline CDR1 and CDR2 sequences are KGHSH and LQKENI. The CDR3 DNA follows: TGTGCCAGCTCACCCCAGGAGGTCTTCTACAATGAGCAGTTCTTC. Translation gives CASSPQEVFYNEQFF.

This clonotype was recorded at least ten times. CDR3 sequence reads: CASSLYGTAGNTIYF. CDR3 bases: TGTGCCAGCAGTCTATACGGGACGGCTGGAAACACCATATATTTT. The V call is TRBV2, the J call TRBJ1-3; D is perhaps TRBD1 (5 bases). Trimming stripped 5 bases from V and 2 bases from J, with 13 bases between. Germline CDR1 SNHLY, CDR2 FYNNEI. The CDR3 consists of 15 residues.

This clonotype was recorded at least ten times. The rearrangement links TRBV3-1 to TRBJ1-2; D is unclear. CDR1 is LGHDT, CDR2 YNNKEL, per germline (reference sequence). V was shortened by 0 bases and J by 3 bases, with 5 bases between the two germline ends. The CDR3 length is 13 residues. The CDR3 region is CASSQDFYYGYTF. The CDR3 DNA is TGTGCCAGCAGCCAAGATTTTTACTATGGCTACACCTTC.

This clonotype was seen a handful of times. V is TRBV5-1 and J is TRBJ2-5; D might be TRBD2 (7 bases). In germline, CDR1 is SGHRS, CDR2 YFSETQ. V dropped 4 bases and J dropped 2 bases, with 15 bases sitting between them. The CDR3 has 15 residues. The CDR3 loop reads CASSEAGGRQETQYF. The DNA for the CDR3 is TGCGCCAGCAGCGAAGCCGGGGGGCGTCAAGAGACCCAGTACTTC.

This clonotype was recorded at least ten times. The chain combines TRBV30 with TRBJ1-4, with a tentative D call TRBD1 (6 bases). The length of the CDR3 is 15 residues. V was trimmed by 4 bases and J by 3 bases, leaving 15 bases between them. Germline lookup yields CDR1 GTSNPN and CDR2 SVGIG (reference sequence). The CDR3 DNA follows: TGTGCCTGGACTGCCCCGGGGGCGGCTAATGAAAAACTGTTTTTT. Its translation: CAWTAPGAANEKLFF.

This clonotype has a count of ten or more. The gene calls are TRBV12-3 or TRBV12-4 and TRBJ2-3, with D maybe TRBD2 (7 bases). The CDR3 runs to 18 residues. V dropped 3 bases and J dropped 5 bases, with 24 bases sitting between them. The CDR3 DNA is TGTGCCAGCAGTTTCCCGGACGGGGGCGGGGGATATGTAGATACGCAGTATTTT. Amino acids: CASSFPDGGGGYVDTQYF.

The chain has TRBV6-2 or TRBV6-3 and TRBJ1-5, with D uncertain. Trimming took off 8 bases at V and 0 bases at J, with 8 bases between the two ends. The CDR3 has 13 amino acids. Germline V gene lookup returns CDR1 MNHEY and CDR2 SVGEGT. In DNA, the CDR3 is TGTGCCAGCCAGAGATATAGCAATCAGCCCCAGCATTTT. Protein product: CASQRYSNQPQHF.